These 25 T cell receptor beta chains originate from one sample sequenced in a study of blood T cell repertoires in COVID-19. TCRdb's copy holds only in-frame clones and misses some; the assay was immunoSEQ multiplex PCR. The sample lists 250,000 or so clones; 70% to 85% were seen once. Sequenced sample: PBMCs or T cells enriched from blood (not recorded which). These receptors came from a man in his 60s who had recovered from COVID-19.

This clone was seen more than once but under ten times. This chain uses TRBV4-2 with TRBJ2-3; D possibly corresponds to TRBD2 (7 bases). V was cut by 0 bases and J by 3 bases, with 16 bases left in between. Germline-derived CDR1 and CDR2 are LGHNA and YNFKEQ. The CDR3 runs to 17 residues. CDR3 DNA sequence: TGTGCCAGCAGCCAAGAGCCGACGGGGGGCGGTACAGATACGCAGTATTTT. Translation gives CASSQEPTGGGTDTQYF.

This chain joins TRBV7-2 and TRBJ1-6; 8 nucleotides match TRBD1. Germline CDR1 is SGHTA and CDR2 is FQGNSA. The CDR3 spans 15 residues. J gave up 10 bases and V 1 base, and 6 bases lay outside the gene matches. The CDR3 loop reads CASSLERTGSSPLHF. For the CDR3, the DNA is TGTGCCAGCAGCTTAGAAAGGACAGGGTCCTCACCCCTCCACTTT.

The V gene is TRBV18, the J gene TRBJ1-3; 10 bases fit TRBD1. The CDR3 runs 15 residues. The V gene end was trimmed by 3 bases and the J gene end by 1 base; junction bases not matched to a gene: 0. Germline loops: CDR1 KGHSH, CDR2 LQKENI. Written as DNA, the CDR3 is TGTGCCAGCTCACCGGGACAGGGGTCTGGAAACACCATATATTTT. Encoded protein: CASSPGQGSGNTIYF.

The chain links TRBV6-1 to TRBJ1-1; 8 nucleotides line up with TRBD1. The CDR3 extends over 14 amino acids. CDR1 and CDR2 from the germline V gene are MNHNS and SASEGT. J gave up 6 bases and V 1 base, and 4 bases lay outside the gene matches. CDR3 protein: CASSEGQGKAEAFF. The CDR3 nucleotides read TGTGCCAGCAGTGAAGGACAGGGGAAGGCTGAAGCTTTCTTT.

The V and J genes are TRBV7-9 and TRBJ2-7, with 10 bases identical to TRBD1. The germline gives CDR1 SEHNR, CDR2 FQNEAQ (reference sequence). The CDR3 is 15 residues long. The ends lost 1 base at V and 5 bases at J; junction bases unmatched: 5. Written as DNA, the CDR3 is TGTGCCAGCAGCTTAGTCCGGGACAGGGGCCACGAGCAGTACTTC. This encodes CASSLVRDRGHEQYF.

The rearrangement joins TRBV12-3 or TRBV12-4 to TRBJ2-3; D gene ambiguous. Trimming removed 6 bases from V and 2 bases from J, with 6 bases in between. The CDR3 is 12 amino acids. The CDR3 nucleotides read TGTGCCAGCAGAACAATCACAGATACGCAGTATTTT. It specifies CASRTITDTQYF.

This chain links TRBV5-1 with TRBJ1-1, with D possibly TRBD1 on 6 matching bases. Between the trimmed V and J ends, which lost 4 bases and 1 base, there was a span of 14 bases. Germline V lookup: CDR1 SGHRS, CDR2 YFSETQ. The CDR3 covers 15 residues. Here the CDR3 reads CASSTSQGQNTEAFF. DNA for the CDR3: TGCGCCAGCAGCACCTCACAGGGCCAGAACACTGAAGCTTTCTTT.

This clone appeared a few times. V is TRBV29-1 and J is TRBJ1-2; tentatively, D is TRBD1 (5 bases). With 6 bases removed from V and 4 bases from J, the gap between germline ends came to 18 bases. Germline V CDR1 and CDR2: SQVTM, ANQGSEA. The CDR3 spans 14 residues. CDR3 in DNA: TGCAGCGTAGTTTGGCAGGGCGAACCCTATGGCTACACCTTC. Its translation: CSVVWQGEPYGYTF.

This clone was counted once. The rearrangement links TRBV19 to TRBJ2-6, with D possibly matching TRBD2 (5 bases). Trimming left V 4 bases short and J 10 bases short, with 8 bases between. CDR1 is LNHDA, CDR2 SQIVND, per germline (reference sequence). CDR3 size: 12 residues. The DNA for the CDR3 is TGTGCCAGTAGTACCGGGGAGAACGTCCTGACTTTC. Protein sequence: CASSTGENVLTF.

V is TRBV5-1 and J is TRBJ1-2, with 10 nucleotides matching TRBD1. V was pared by 4 bases and J by 4 bases, with 7 bases of the junction left unmatched. CDR1 is SGHRS and CDR2 is YFSETQ in the germline V gene. The CDR3 spans 15 residues. The CDR3 coding sequence is TGCGCCAGCAGCAATGACAGGGGGCGCGGCTATGGCTACACCTTC. Its protein is CASSNDRGRGYGYTF.

The chain has TRBV4-2 and TRBJ1-2; D is perhaps TRBD1 (6 bases). This CDR3 has 13 amino acids. Germline CDR1 and CDR2: LGHNA and YNFKEQ. V lost 5 bases, J lost 8 bases, and 15 bases lay in between. The CDR3 loop reads CASSSAGDGGYTF. CDR3 nucleotides: TGTGCCAGCAGCTCGGCAGGGGACGGCGGCTACACCTTC.

This chain connects TRBV27 to TRBJ2-2, with 10 bases fitting TRBD1. Germline lookup yields CDR1 MNHEY and CDR2 SMNVEV (reference sequence). V lost 3 bases and J lost 3; bases outside the gene matches: 4. This CDR3 contains 16 residues. DNA for the CDR3: TGTGCCAGCAGTTTGGGACAGGGGCTGTACACCGGGGAGCTGTTTTTT. This gives the protein CASSLGQGLYTGELFF.

The rearrangement uses TRBV7-9 and TRBJ2-7; D is possibly TRBD2 (7 bases). V was trimmed by 0 bases and J by 5 bases, leaving 11 bases between them. This CDR3 contains 14 residues. The germline V gene has CDR1 SEHNR and CDR2 FQNEAQ (reference sequence). CDR3 in DNA: TGTGCCAGCAGCTTAGCCGGGGGGCTAGACGAGCAGTACTTC. Translating gives CASSLAGGLDEQYF.

The chain combines TRBV12-3 or TRBV12-4 with TRBJ2-1, with D possibly matching TRBD2 (6 bases). V was shortened by 0 bases and J by 14 bases, with 14 bases between the two germline ends. This CDR3 is built from 13 residues. CDR3 DNA sequence: TGTGCCAGCAGTTTAGCGGAGGGATCCCTGGAGTTCTTC. This codes for CASSLAEGSLEFF.

The chain has TRBV7-2 and TRBJ1-4; a weak D match, TRBD1 (5 bases). The ends were cut back, 5 bases at V and 7 bases at J, with 20 bases in the middle. Germline loops: CDR1 SGHTA, CDR2 FQGNSA. This CDR3 is built from 16 residues. The CDR3 bases are TGTGCCAGCAGCCCCCAGTGGACATCGGGCGGTGAAAAACTGTTTTTT. As protein: CASSPQWTSGGEKLFF.

J is TRBJ2-1 and V is TRBV5-1, with 9 positions matching TRBD1. This CDR3 has 15 residues. Unmatched junction bases numbered 4, after V lost 4 bases and J lost 2 bases. Germline CDR1 is SGHRS and CDR2 is YFSETQ. The CDR3, as DNA: TGCGCCAGCAGCCAGGGACAGGGAGCCTACAATGAGCAGTTCTTC. Its protein product is CASSQGQGAYNEQFF.

This sequence joins TRBV14 and TRBJ2-1; 9 nucleotides agree with TRBD1. Germline values: CDR1 SGHDN, CDR2 FVKESK. The V gene end was trimmed by 0 bases and the J gene end by 3 bases; junction bases not matched to a gene: 3. The CDR3 extends over 16 amino acids. Here the CDR3 reads CASSQETGGFYNEQFF. The CDR3, as DNA: TGTGCCAGCAGCCAAGAGACAGGGGGTTTCTACAATGAGCAGTTCTTC. Drawing the rest from reference TRBV14 and TRBJ2-1, the complete variable domain is EAGVTQFPSHSVIEKGQTVTLRCDPISGHDNLYWYRRVMGKEIKFLLHFVKESKQDESGMPNNRFLAERTGGTYSTLKVQPAELEDSGVYFCASSQETGGFYNEQFFGPGTRLTVL.

V and J are TRBV30 and TRBJ2-7, with D unresolved. V was pared by 4 bases and J by 6 bases, with 16 bases between. The CDR3 has 13 residues. Germline CDR1 reads GTSNPN; CDR2 reads SVGIG (reference sequence). The chain's CDR3 is CAWIHHKAPEQYF. DNA of the CDR3: TGTGCCTGGATTCATCATAAAGCCCCCGAGCAGTACTTC.

CDR3 nucleotide sequence: TGTGCCAGCAGCTTATGGTGGGGACAAACGAACACCGGGGAGCTGTTTTTT. Protein: CASSLWWGQTNTGELFF. This sequence joins TRBV7-9 and TRBJ2-2; D may be TRBD1 (6 bases). In germline, CDR1 is SEHNR, CDR2 FQNEAQ (reference sequence). The CDR3 is 17 amino acids. Trimming cost V 2 bases and J 0 bases, with 13 bases left between them.

In its sample, this clone was seen once. This chain uses TRBV6-5 with TRBJ1-1; 7 bases line up with TRBD1. CDR1 MNHEY and CDR2 SVGAGI come from the germline V gene. The CDR3 extends over 14 amino acids. V lost 7 bases and J lost 11; bases outside the gene matches: 16. The CDR3 reads CASKSNRGMAVAFF. CDR3 DNA: TGTGCCAGCAAGTCTAACAGGGGAATGGCGGTGGCTTTCTTT.

Written as DNA, the CDR3 is TGTGCCACCCTTTTCGCCGGGGGGAATCAGCCCCAGCATTTT. This codes for CATLFAGGNQPQHF. V is TRBV28 and J is TRBJ1-5, with D maybe TRBD1 (5 bases). Trimming removed 10 bases from V and 4 bases from J, with 17 bases in between. Germline V CDR1 and CDR2: MDHEN, SYDVKM. The length of the CDR3 is 14 residues.

J is TRBJ2-3 and V is TRBV5-1, with a possible D match to TRBD1 (6 bases). The V end was cut by 2 bases, the J end by 2 bases, with 9 bases between. The CDR3 length is 14 residues. Germline V gene data show CDR1 as SGHRS and CDR2 as YFSETQ. The CDR3 reads CASSFRDTTDTQYF. As DNA, the CDR3 is TGCGCCAGCAGCTTCCGGGACACCACAGATACGCAGTATTTT.

The chain combines TRBV6-5 with TRBJ1-5; the D is unclear. The V and J ends lost 5 bases and 5 bases respectively, with 10 bases between them. This CDR3 is built from 13 residues. Per germline, CDR1 MNHEY and CDR2 SVGAGI. The CDR3 here is CASSIWGDQPQHF. The CDR3 DNA reads TGTGCCAGCAGTATTTGGGGAGATCAGCCCCAGCATTTT.

The chain employs TRBV24-1 and TRBJ1-2; 12 nucleotides match TRBD1. The CDR3 length is 15 residues. In germline, CDR1 is KGHDR, CDR2 SFDVKD. V trimming: 4 bases; J trimming: 8 bases; junction bases outside the gene matches: 7. CDR3 sequence reads: CATSESGQGASGYTF. The CDR3 coding sequence is TGTGCCACCAGTGAATCGGGACAGGGGGCCTCGGGCTACACCTTC.

V is TRBV12-3 or TRBV12-4 and J is TRBJ1-1, with D maybe TRBD1 (5 bases). V was shortened by 6 bases and J by 6 bases, with 14 bases between the two germline ends. CDR3 size: 13 residues. The CDR3: CASRIGVRAEAFF. CDR3 nucleotide sequence: TGTGCCAGCAGGATAGGGGTAAGGGCTGAAGCTTTCTTT.